The entry below describes one T cell receptor beta chain. Its antigen is unidentified. The V end lost 5 bases, the J end lost 4 bases, and 17 bases lay between the germline ends. The germline CDR1 and CDR2 sequences are LNHDA and SQIVND (reference sequence). The CDR3 spans 15 residues. Profiled with immunoSEQ multiplex PCR; TCRdb holds only in-frame clones, not every one. The sample has about 86,000 clones, 60% to 80% seen once. This entry belongs to a study of T cell responses to AZD1222 COVID-19 vaccine. Points from the study as a whole: Females outnumbered males among donors, who were mostly white British; clonal diversity was possibly underestimated. Baseline antibody screening turned up just six seropositive AZD1222 recipients. Dominant at 160-218 and 743-854, vaccine-associated CD4 TCRs also spanned spike.

This sequence originates from an adult in good health. Sequencing used peripheral blood, obtained on day 0 of AZD1222 vaccination. The J gene is TRBJ1-2, the V gene TRBV19; D may be TRBD1 (6 bases). The CDR3, as DNA: TGTGCCAGTAGTGGGGGCCTGACGCGGGGCTATGGCTACACCTTC. Its protein is CASSGGLTRGYGYTF.